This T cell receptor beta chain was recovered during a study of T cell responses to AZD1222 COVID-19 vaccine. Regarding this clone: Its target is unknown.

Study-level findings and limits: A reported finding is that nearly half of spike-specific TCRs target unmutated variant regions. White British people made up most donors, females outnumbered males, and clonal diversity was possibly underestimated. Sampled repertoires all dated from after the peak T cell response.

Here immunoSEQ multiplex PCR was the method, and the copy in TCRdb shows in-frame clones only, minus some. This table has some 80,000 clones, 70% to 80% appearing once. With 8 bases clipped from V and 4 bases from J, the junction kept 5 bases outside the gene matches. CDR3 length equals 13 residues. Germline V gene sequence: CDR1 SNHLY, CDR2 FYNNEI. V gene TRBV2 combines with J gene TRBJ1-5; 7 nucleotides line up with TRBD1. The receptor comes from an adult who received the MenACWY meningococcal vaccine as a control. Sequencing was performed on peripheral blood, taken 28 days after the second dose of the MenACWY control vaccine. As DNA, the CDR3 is TGTGCCAGCGCCGGGACAGAAAATCAGCCCCAGCATTTT. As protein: CASAGTENQPQHF.